Each of the 18 T cell receptor beta chains below was sequenced from the same sample in a study of vaccination and CD4 T cells after COVID-19. Treatment here: approximately 9-day PBMC culture with coronavirus spike peptide pools or control peptides (ViraFEST assay). An Oncomine TCR Beta short-read assay was used to sequence the DNA from cultured CD4+ T cells. Each CDR3 protein is one row after TCRdb ran MiXCR on the PCR reads. Of under 15,000 distinct CDR3 sequences in the sample, 35% to 45% were seen once. The antigens of these receptors remain unknown. Specimen: CD4+ T cells from blood, cultured in vitro, collected after SARS-CoV-2 vaccination. These TCRs come from a human donor who had recovered from COVID-19.

The chain combines TRBV28 with TRBJ1-3; D remains ambiguous. CDR1 is MDHEN and CDR2 is SYDVKM in the germline V gene. CDR3 length: 14 residues. The V end was cut by 6 bases, the J end by 0 bases, with 9 bases between. The DNA of the CDR3 is TGTGCCAGCAGCCGTACCCGCTCTGGAAACACCATATATTTT. Amino acids: CASSRTRSGNTIYF.

This clonotype was detected a few times. The V call is TRBV7-2, the J call TRBJ1-5; D not certain. Germline values: CDR1 SGHTA, CDR2 FQGNSA. This CDR3 is built from 14 residues. The V gene lost 1 base and the J gene lost 2 bases, with 6 bases spanning the gap. Written as DNA, the CDR3 is TGTGCCAGCAGCTTAGTGGTTGGCAATCAGCCCCAGCATTTT. It translates to CASSLVVGNQPQHF.

V is TRBV7-3 and J is TRBJ2-1; 9 nucleotides line up with TRBD2. CDR1 is SGHTA and CDR2 is FQGTGA in the germline V gene. CDR3 length: 15 amino acids. The V gene end was trimmed by 5 bases and the J gene end by 9 bases; junction bases not matched to a gene: 11. The CDR3 reads CASSLWSSGTFEQFF. CDR3 sequence (DNA): TGTGCCAGCAGCCTCTGGTCTAGCGGGACATTTGAGCAGTTCTTC.

This clonotype was detected only a few times. The chain combines TRBV20-1 with TRBJ2-7; TRBD1 is a possible D gene (5 bases). There are 15 residues in the CDR3. V was clipped by 0 bases and J by 6 bases, with 18 bases between them. Germline loops: CDR1 DFQATT, CDR2 SNEGSKA (reference sequence). The CDR3 sequence is CSARDRFLGAREQYF. In nucleotides, the CDR3 is TGCAGTGCTAGAGATCGCTTCCTAGGGGCTCGCGAGCAGTACTTC.

The chain joins TRBV15 to TRBJ2-3; D unclear. V lost 0 bases, J lost 5 bases, and 9 bases lay in between. The CDR3 totals 14 residues. CDR1 is LNHNV, CDR2 YYDKDF, per germline (reference sequence). The CDR3 sequence is CATSRDRALDTQYF. DNA of the CDR3: TGTGCCACCAGCAGAGATCGGGCACTAGATACGCAGTATTTT.

The gene calls are TRBV25-1 and TRBJ2-5; D is unclear. The V gene's germline CDR1 is MGHDK and CDR2 SYGVNS. V was trimmed by 0 bases and J by 5 bases, leaving 13 bases between them. The CDR3 length is 15 residues. CDR3 sequence reads: CASSEYGGRQETQYF. DNA for the CDR3: TGTGCCAGCAGTGAATATGGCGGCCGTCAGGAGACCCAGTACTTC.

Comment on this clonotype: An end of the junction differs from the germline gene, which may be a read error. The rearrangement joins TRBV6-2 or TRBV6-3 to TRBJ1-5; D uncertain. Per the germline V gene, CDR1 is MNHEY and CDR2 is SVGEGT. This CDR3 has 12 residues. The CDR3 spells CASSNSNQSQHF. The DNA of the CDR3 is TGTGCCAGCAGCAATAGCAATCAGTCCCAGCATTTT.

The chain couples TRBV5-1 to TRBJ1-5, with 10 bases that match TRBD1. This CDR3 has 17 amino acids. Germline lookup yields CDR1 SGHRS and CDR2 YFSETQ. V lost 4 bases to trimming and J lost 2 bases; unmatched junction nucleotides: 9. The CDR3 region is CASSPGTGARGNQPQHF. The DNA of the CDR3 is TGCGCCAGCAGCCCCGGGACAGGGGCACGGGGCAATCAGCCCCAGCATTTT.

A few counts support this clonotype. The chain carries TRBV19 and TRBJ2-7; unclear D gene. CDR1 and CDR2 from the germline V gene are LNHDA and SQIVND (reference sequence). The CDR3 sequence is 11 residues long. The V end was cut by 4 bases, the J end by 4 bases, with 5 bases between. CDR3 nucleotide sequence: TGTGCCAGTAGTAGCAAATACGAGCAGTACTTC. Translating it yields CASSSKYEQYF. Filled out from reference TRBV19 and TRBJ2-7, the complete variable domain reads DGGITQSPKYLFRKEGQNVTLSCEQNLNHDAMYWYRQDPGQGLRLIYYSQIVNDFQKGDIAEGYSVSREKKESFPLTVTSAQKNPTAFYLCASSSKYEQYFGPGTRLTVT.

The chain employs TRBV11-3 and TRBJ2-5, with unresolved D. The V end was cut by 1 base, the J end by 3 bases, with 6 bases between. This CDR3 spans 13 amino acids. Germline V gene sequence: CDR1 SGHNT, CDR2 YENEEA. The CDR3 DNA is TGTGCCAGCAGCTTAGCCGTCAAAGAGACCCAGTACTTC. This codes for CASSLAVKETQYF. The entire variable domain, with the rest obtained from reference TRBV11-3 and TRBJ2-5, is as follows: EAGVVQSPRYKIIEKKQPVAFWCNPISGHNTLYWYLQNLGQGPELLIRYENEEAVDDSQLPKDRFSAERLKGVDSTLKIQPAELGDSAVYLCASSLAVKETQYFGPGTRLLVL.

This chain joins TRBV24-1 and TRBJ1-1; tentatively, D is TRBD1 (6 bases). Trimming stripped 3 bases from V and 6 bases from J, with 10 bases between. Germline V CDR1 and CDR2: KGHDR, SFDVKD. The CDR3 contains 13 residues. In DNA form, the CDR3 reads TGTGCCACCAGTGATGAAACAGGGTCTGAAGCTTTCTTT. It is translated as CATSDETGSEAFF.

V is TRBV6-2 or TRBV6-3 and J is TRBJ1-1; D is undetermined. Between the trimmed V and J ends, which lost 5 bases and 6 bases, there was a span of 13 bases. Germline loops: CDR1 MNHEY, CDR2 SVGEGT. This CDR3 region has 13 residues. The CDR3 region has the DNA TGTGCCAGCAGTCCTACAAGTCGGTCTGAAGCTTTCTTT. Protein sequence: CASSPTSRSEAFF.

V gene TRBV6-2 or TRBV6-3 combines with J gene TRBJ1-4; the match to TRBD1 covers 9 bases. The germline V gene encodes CDR1 MNHEY and CDR2 SVGEGT. Unmatched junction bases numbered 7, after V lost 6 bases and J lost 8 bases. The CDR3 sequence is 14 residues long. As DNA, the CDR3 is TGTGCCAGCAGCCCACAGGGGGCAGGCGAAAAACTGTTTTTT. It translates to CASSPQGAGEKLFF.

This clonotype was observed a few times. The chain employs TRBV20-1 and TRBJ2-7, with 10 bases that match TRBD1. The CDR3 extends over 14 amino acids. The J segment lost 2 bases and the V segment lost 2 bases, leaving 3 bases of the junction unmatched. Germline V lookup: CDR1 DFQATT, CDR2 SNEGSKA (reference sequence). The CDR3 sequence: CSARSGTGAYEQYF. The CDR3 DNA reads as TGCAGTGCTAGATCAGGGACAGGGGCCTACGAGCAGTACTTC.

V is TRBV5-6 and J is TRBJ2-5; no definite D call. Germline V gene data show CDR1 as SGHDT and CDR2 as YYEEEE. The V end was cut by 0 bases, the J end by 5 bases, with 2 bases between. The CDR3 has 11 amino acids. The CDR3 loop is CASSLDETQYF. The CDR3 coding sequence is TGTGCCAGCAGCTTGGACGAGACCCAGTACTTC.

Within the sample, this clonotype is medium-sized. The chain is built from TRBV20-1 and TRBJ2-1, with TRBD1 matching over 7 bases. The V and J ends lost 6 bases and 1 base, in that order; junction bases with no gene match: 9. CDR3 size: 15 residues. Germline-derived CDR1 and CDR2 are DFQATT and SNEGSKA (reference sequence). CDR3 coding DNA: TGCAGTGCGTCCGTGGACAGGCGTTCCTACAATGAGCAGTTCTTC. Translated: CSASVDRRSYNEQFF.

CDR3 protein: CASSNPTSWYEQYF. In nucleotides, the CDR3 is TGTGCCAGCAGCAATCCGACTAGTTGGTACGAGCAGTACTTC. This chain links TRBV6-4 with TRBJ2-7, with a weak D call TRBD2 (6 bases). V lost 6 bases and J 4 bases, leaving 16 bases between the germline ends. Per germline, CDR1 MRHNA and CDR2 SNTAGT. The CDR3 sequence is 14 residues long.

V is TRBV7-2 and J is TRBJ1-6; D is perhaps TRBD1 (5 bases). CDR3 length: 15 amino acids. Germline V gene data show CDR1 as SGHTA and CDR2 as FQGNSA. V was cut by 5 bases and J by 7 bases, with 15 bases left in between. CDR3 coding DNA: TGTGCCAGCAGCCTCGCAGGGCAGTTCAATTCACCCCTCCACTTT. This gives the protein CASSLAGQFNSPLHF.